This TCR beta chain was sequenced in a study of neurological immune-mediated disorders. Study-wide results and limits: The absence of shared CDR3 amino acid sequences among expanded clones across subjects suggests private repertoires in all groups.

Unsorted libraries were generated from 2 million PBMCs. These cells had been stored in RNAlater at -80 C. Only a few counts were recorded for this clonotype. As yet, its antigen is unknown. By 5'RACE with 10-nucleotide random UMIs, the cDNA was made. One entry per CDR3 protein results from TCRdb running MiXCR on the 5' RACE reads. Found here are roughly 76,000 distinct CDR3 sequences, about 14% of them singletons; the top ten hold approximately 7.5%. The material sequenced was PBMCs. The receptor was derived from a woman between 45 and 60 years old in good health.

The CDR3 reads CASSHEPGNTEAFF. Written as DNA, the CDR3 is TGCGCCAGCAGCCACGAACCCGGGAACACTGAAGCTTTCTTT. V is TRBV5-1 and J is TRBJ1-1, with unresolved D. CDR3 length: 14 residues. Trimming removed 4 bases at V and 1 base at J, with 11 bases between. Germline-derived CDR1 and CDR2 are SGHRS and YFSETQ.